This note documents a single T cell receptor (beta chain) sequence. The junction differs from germline at one of its ends, possibly a read error. The sample belongs to a study of technical replicates of blood from a few donors. CDR3 length: 11 amino acids. The germline CDR1 and CDR2 sequences are SGHAT and FQNNGV. Measured with immunoSEQ multiplex PCR; TCRdb has only the in-frame clones, and not every one. The sample has some 70,000 clones, 95% to 98% seen once. The sequence was collected from a human donor in good health. The genes are TRBV11-2 and TRBJ2-7; weak D call: TRBD2 (5 bases). Sequencing was performed on T cells isolated from PBMCs. CDR3 in amino acids: CASSLVRGLHF. CDR3 nucleotide sequence: TGTGCCAGCAGCTTAGTTCGGGGATTGCACTTC.